This T cell receptor beta chain was sequenced in a study of shared clonotypes between healthy human individuals. Terminally differentiated effector memory CD45RA+ cells were left out of the naive CD8 fraction, which was CD45RO-negative and positively selected for CCR7. Study donors comprised healthy, HIV-negative adults devoid of recent acute infection or vaccination. Some clones are missing from TCRdb's copy, which holds only in-frame ones; the method was immunoSEQ multiplex PCR. The repertoire has more than 2 million clones, 93% of them found once; the top ten carry more than 1.5%. V lost 7 bases, J lost 0 bases, and 6 bases stayed unmatched. Germline CDR1 reads SQVTM; CDR2 reads ANQGSEA. The CDR3 sequence is 13 residues long.

The sequenced sample was naive CD8+ T cells from PBMCs. The V and J genes are TRBV29-1 and TRBJ2-7; 7 bases agree with TRBD2. This receptor was obtained from a young man in good health. Some clones in this sample may be carry-over from other donors' samples. The CDR3 spells CSAGGGSSYEQYF. The CDR3, as DNA: TGCAGCGCAGGTGGCGGGAGCTCCTACGAGCAGTACTTC.